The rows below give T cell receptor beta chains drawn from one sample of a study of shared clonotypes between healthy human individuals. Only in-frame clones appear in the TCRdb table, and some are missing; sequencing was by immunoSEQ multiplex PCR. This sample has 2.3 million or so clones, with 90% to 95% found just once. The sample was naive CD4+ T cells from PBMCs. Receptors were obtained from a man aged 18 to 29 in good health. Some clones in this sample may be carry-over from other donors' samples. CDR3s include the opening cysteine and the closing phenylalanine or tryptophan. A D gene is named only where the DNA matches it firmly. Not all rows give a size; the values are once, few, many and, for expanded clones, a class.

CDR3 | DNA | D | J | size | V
CASSVSGGNYGYTF | TGTGCCAGCAGTGTATCAGGGGGAAACTATGGCTACACCTTC | TRBD1 | TRBJ1-2 | NA | TRBV6-1
CASRWGGDQPQHF | TGTGCCAGTAGATGGGGAGGGGATCAGCCCCAGCATTTT | NA | TRBJ1-5 | once | TRBV19
CASSLAGDGYEQYF | TGCGCCAGCAGCTTGGCAGGGGATGGCTACGAGCAGTACTTC | NA | TRBJ2-7 | NA | TRBV5-1
CASSAGQGGGYTF | TGCGCCAGCAGCGCGGGACAGGGCGGTGGCTACACCTTC | TRBD1 | TRBJ1-2 | NA | TRBV5-1
CASSLEPGRTQYF | TGTGCCAGCAGCTTGGAACCGGGGAGGACCCAGTACTTC | NA | TRBJ2-5 | NA | TRBV5-4
CASSDGQNYGYTF | TGTGCCAGCAGTGACGGGCAGAATTATGGCTACACCTTC | NA | TRBJ1-2 | NA | TRBV6-4
CASISGDTQYF | TGTGCCAGTATTTCTGGGGATACGCAGTATTTT | NA | TRBJ2-3 | NA | TRBV19
CASSVMGNTIYF | TGTGCCAGCAGCGTCATGGGAAACACCATATATTTT | NA | TRBJ1-3 | NA | TRBV28
CASSLQLPSYGYTF | TGTGCCAGCAGTCTGCAGCTCCCCTCCTATGGCTACACCTTC | NA | TRBJ1-2 | NA | TRBV28
CASSPTGGGETQYF | TGTGCCAGCTCACCGACAGGGGGTGGAGAGACCCAGTACTTC | TRBD1 | TRBJ2-5 | NA | TRBV18
CASSLGGGANEQFF | TGTGCCAGCAGTTTAGGGGGTGGCGCGAATGAGCAGTTCTTC | NA | TRBJ2-1 | NA | TRBV28
CASSVAGAGSYNEQFF | TGTGCCAGCAGCGTAGCAGGAGCGGGATCCTACAATGAGCAGTTCTTC | TRBD2 | TRBJ2-1 | NA | TRBV9
CASSPRRGIQETQYF | TGTGCCAGCAGTCCTAGGCGGGGGATCCAAGAGACCCAGTACTTC | TRBD2 | TRBJ2-5 | NA | TRBV25-1
CASSLEGGREQYF | TGTGCCAGCAGCTTAGAGGGAGGCCGCGAGCAGTACTTC | NA | TRBJ2-7 | NA | TRBV7-3
CASSANDRVGGYTF | TGTGCCAGCAGTGCGAACGACAGGGTGGGGGGCTACACCTTC | TRBD1 | TRBJ1-2 | NA | TRBV27
CASSLQGLAGDYEQYF | TGTGCCAGCAGCTTACAAGGTCTAGCGGGAGACTACGAGCAGTACTTC | TRBD2 | TRBJ2-7 | NA | TRBV7-2